The rows below give T cell receptor beta chains drawn from one sample of a study of naive and memory T cell subsets. TCRdb called the 5' RACE reads again in MiXCR, with one record for every CDR3 protein. The repertoire holds more than 25,000 distinct CDR3 sequences, with approximately 22% as singletons. All receptors come from a female donor in good health. Both conserved end residues are part of each CDR3. Fields, in order: V gene, clone size, D gene, J gene, CDR3 DNA, CDR3 protein. The D gene is left open where the match is weak. Rows give clone size only sometimes, using once, few, many, or a class for an expanded clone.

v_call: TRBV6-5; clone_size: few; d_call: .; j_call: TRBJ2-7; cdr3_nt: TGTGCCAGCAGCCGACTAGGAGATGACGAGCAGTACTTC; cdr3_aa: CASSRLGDDEQYF
v_call: TRBV20-1; clone_size: few; d_call: TRBD2; j_call: TRBJ2-5; cdr3_nt: TGCAGTGCTCGGGAGGGCGGGCATGACCAAGAGACCCAGTACTTC; cdr3_aa: CSAREGGHDQETQYF
v_call: TRBV20-1; clone_size: many; d_call: .; j_call: TRBJ1-1; cdr3_nt: TGCAGTGCTAAGTACCGGGGGCACACTGAAGCTTTCTTT; cdr3_aa: CSAKYRGHTEAFF
v_call: TRBV7-2; clone_size: .; d_call: .; j_call: TRBJ2-1; cdr3_nt: TGTGCCAGCAGCTTATCCGGACTTGGCTCCTACAATGAGCAGTTCTTC; cdr3_aa: CASSLSGLGSYNEQFF
v_call: TRBV20-1; clone_size: .; d_call: TRBD2; j_call: TRBJ2-1; cdr3_nt: TGCAGTGCTCCGGGACTAGCGGTGGATGAGCAGTTCTTC; cdr3_aa: CSAPGLAVDEQFF
v_call: TRBV6-2/TRBV6-3; clone_size: .; d_call: TRBD2; j_call: TRBJ2-3; cdr3_nt: TGTGCCAGCAGTTACTCGGAGTCTAGCGGGTTTTCCCAGGATACGCAGTATTTT; cdr3_aa: CASSYSESSGFSQDTQYF
v_call: TRBV20-1; clone_size: .; d_call: TRBD2; j_call: TRBJ2-4; cdr3_nt: TGCAGTGCTAGAGGGGGACTAGACAAAAACATTCAGTACTTC; cdr3_aa: CSARGGLDKNIQYF
v_call: TRBV30; clone_size: .; d_call: .; j_call: TRBJ1-5; cdr3_nt: TGTGCCTGGGCCGGGACGTATAGCAATCAGCCCCAGCATTTT; cdr3_aa: CAWAGTYSNQPQHF
v_call: TRBV28; clone_size: once; d_call: .; j_call: TRBJ2-3; cdr3_nt: TGTGCCGCCGGTAGCCTCACAGATACGCAGTATTTT; cdr3_aa: CAAGSLTDTQYF
v_call: TRBV7-9; clone_size: medium-sized; d_call: .; j_call: TRBJ2-7; cdr3_nt: TGTGCCAGCAGCCAAGGGGGGGGCTACGAGCAGTACTTC; cdr3_aa: CASSQGGGYEQYF
v_call: TRBV20-1; clone_size: .; d_call: .; j_call: TRBJ2-2; cdr3_nt: TGCAGTGCTAGAGAGACAGGCACTGACACCGGGGAGCTGTTTTTT; cdr3_aa: CSARETGTDTGELFF
v_call: TRBV20-1; clone_size: once; d_call: .; j_call: TRBJ1-2; cdr3_nt: TGCAGTGCTAGAGACAGGGGAGCCTATGGCTACACCTTC; cdr3_aa: CSARDRGAYGYTF
v_call: TRBV5-1; clone_size: .; d_call: .; j_call: TRBJ2-1; cdr3_nt: TGCGCCAGCAGCTTGCCGGACAGCTTATACAATGAGCAGTTCTTC; cdr3_aa: CASSLPDSLYNEQFF
v_call: TRBV6-5; clone_size: .; d_call: .; j_call: TRBJ2-2; cdr3_nt: TGTGCCAGCACCCGTACGGGGTACGGGGAGCTGTTTTTT; cdr3_aa: CASTRTGYGELFF
v_call: TRBV7-8; clone_size: few; d_call: .; j_call: TRBJ2-1; cdr3_nt: TGTGCCAGCAGCTTAGCGAACCTCCCCGGCCTCGATGAGCAGTTCTTC; cdr3_aa: CASSLANLPGLDEQFF
v_call: TRBV5-1; clone_size: few; d_call: TRBD1; j_call: TRBJ2-7; cdr3_nt: TGCGCCAGCAAACTTTCACAGGGGGCCTACGAGCAGTACTTC; cdr3_aa: CASKLSQGAYEQYF
v_call: TRBV5-5; clone_size: medium-sized; d_call: TRBD2; j_call: TRBJ2-5; cdr3_nt: TGTGCCAGCAGCCAGCGGGGACAAGAGACCCAGTACTTC; cdr3_aa: CASSQRGQETQYF
v_call: TRBV4-3; clone_size: few; d_call: .; j_call: TRBJ2-1; cdr3_nt: TGCGCCAGCAGCCTAGATCTTGGCGCGAGAACCTACAATGAGCAGTTCTTC; cdr3_aa: CASSLDLGARTYNEQFF
v_call: TRBV7-9; clone_size: .; d_call: TRBD1; j_call: TRBJ2-3; cdr3_nt: TGTGCCAGCAGCTTCCCGGGACAGGGGATAGATACGCAGTATTTT; cdr3_aa: CASSFPGQGIDTQYF
v_call: TRBV3-1; clone_size: many; d_call: TRBD2; j_call: TRBJ2-1; cdr3_nt: TGTGCCAGCAGCCAAGTGGGGCTAGCGGGGTCTGAGCAGTTCTTC; cdr3_aa: CASSQVGLAGSEQFF
v_call: TRBV9; clone_size: few; d_call: .; j_call: TRBJ2-6; cdr3_nt: TGTGCCAGCAGCGTATTCAGCTCTGGGGCCAACGTCCTGACTTTC; cdr3_aa: CASSVFSSGANVLTF
v_call: TRBV29-1; clone_size: many; d_call: .; j_call: TRBJ1-2; cdr3_nt: TGCAGCGTTCTGACAGCCAACTATGGCTACACCTTC; cdr3_aa: CSVLTANYGYTF
v_call: TRBV5-5; clone_size: few; d_call: .; j_call: TRBJ1-1; cdr3_nt: TGTGCCAGCAGCTCGGGACGCGGCCGGTTGGGGGTAAACACTGAAGCTTTCTTT; cdr3_aa: CASSSGRGRLGVNTEAFF
v_call: TRBV7-9; clone_size: .; d_call: .; j_call: TRBJ2-7; cdr3_nt: TGTGCCAGCAGCTTATTCCCTGCGGACAGCTCTACCTACGAGCAGTACTTC; cdr3_aa: CASSLFPADSSTYEQYF
v_call: TRBV20-1; clone_size: few; d_call: TRBD1; j_call: TRBJ1-1; cdr3_nt: TGCAGTGCTAGAGATTTCGACAGGGTGAACACTGAAGCTTTCTTT; cdr3_aa: CSARDFDRVNTEAFF
v_call: TRBV10-3; clone_size: .; d_call: .; j_call: TRBJ2-2; cdr3_nt: TGTGCCATCAGTGAGGGGGCTGGCGGGGAGCTGTTTTTT; cdr3_aa: CAISEGAGGELFF
v_call: TRBV6-6; clone_size: .; d_call: TRBD1; j_call: TRBJ1-5; cdr3_nt: TGTGCCAGCAGTTACCAAACAGGGGATAGCAATCAGCCCCAGAATTTT; cdr3_aa: CASSYQTGDSNQPQNF
v_call: TRBV6-7; clone_size: many; d_call: .; j_call: TRBJ2-2; cdr3_nt: TGTGCCAGCAGTTGCGGTGCGACCGGCGGGGAGCTGTTTTTT; cdr3_aa: CASSCGATGGELFF
v_call: TRBV20-1; clone_size: few; d_call: .; j_call: TRBJ2-1; cdr3_nt: TGCAGTGCTAGAGATTTTGGCGGGACCGTATACAATGAGCAGTTCTTC; cdr3_aa: CSARDFGGTVYNEQFF
v_call: TRBV6-5; clone_size: few; d_call: TRBD1; j_call: TRBJ2-1; cdr3_nt: TGTGCCAGCAGTGAACAGGGGAATGAGCAGTTCTTC; cdr3_aa: CASSEQGNEQFF
v_call: TRBV29-1; clone_size: .; d_call: .; j_call: TRBJ2-3; cdr3_nt: TGCAGCACTCGTGTTACAGATACGCAGTATTTT; cdr3_aa: CSTRVTDTQYF
v_call: TRBV20-1; clone_size: medium-sized; d_call: TRBD2; j_call: TRBJ2-1; cdr3_nt: TGCAGTGCTAGACGTAGCGGGAGGGCTGAGCAGTTCTTC; cdr3_aa: CSARRSGRAEQFF
v_call: TRBV29-1; clone_size: many; d_call: .; j_call: TRBJ2-6; cdr3_nt: TGCAGCGTGCTTTCGTCCTCTGGGGCCAACGTCCTGACTTTC; cdr3_aa: CSVLSSSGANVLTF
v_call: TRBV6-5; clone_size: .; d_call: .; j_call: TRBJ1-6; cdr3_nt: TGTGCCAGCAGGAGGAGCTCCTATAATTCACCCCTCCACTTT; cdr3_aa: CASRRSSYNSPLHF
v_call: TRBV6-4; clone_size: many; d_call: TRBD1; j_call: TRBJ2-3; cdr3_nt: TGTGCCAGCAGTGATACGGACAGGGGAGATACGCAGTATTTT; cdr3_aa: CASSDTDRGDTQYF
v_call: TRBV20-1; clone_size: few; d_call: .; j_call: TRBJ1-1; cdr3_nt: TGCAGTGCTACTTGGAGGGAACGCGGGAACACTGAAGCTTTCTTT; cdr3_aa: CSATWRERGNTEAFF
v_call: TRBV6-2/TRBV6-3; clone_size: many; d_call: .; j_call: TRBJ2-3; cdr3_nt: TGTGCCAGCAGTCCCCTGCCAGATACGCAGTATTTT; cdr3_aa: CASSPLPDTQYF
v_call: TRBV20-1; clone_size: few; d_call: TRBD1; j_call: TRBJ2-7; cdr3_nt: TGCAGTGCTTCAGAATCCGGGACAGTCTCCTACGAGCAGTACTTC; cdr3_aa: CSASESGTVSYEQYF
v_call: TRBV7-9; clone_size: .; d_call: .; j_call: TRBJ2-1; cdr3_nt: TGTGCCAGCAGCTTACGGGGTAGCTCCTACAATGAGCAGTTCTTC; cdr3_aa: CASSLRGSSYNEQFF